This T cell receptor beta chain originates from a study of glioma-infiltrating T cells. This clonotype showed up just a few times. A read error may account for a junction end that differs from germline. The iRepertoire nested amplicon-rescue multiplex PCR amplified TCR alpha and beta CDR3s from RNA. TCRdb redid the calling of the multiplex PCR reads with MiXCR, one entry per CDR3 protein. Among approximately 400,000 distinct CDR3 sequences listed, 41% were seen once. Germline V lookup: CDR1 MDHEN, CDR2 SYDVKM. The CDR3 runs 13 residues. J is TRBJ2-1 and V is TRBV28; D might be TRBD1 (5 bases). The receptor's source is a human donor with low-grade glioma or glioblastoma, undergoing nonglioma brain surgery, or in good health (not recorded which). Sequencing used glioma tissue, nonneoplastic brain tissue, or PBMCs (not recorded which). CDR3 protein: CASSLSPRVELFF. The CDR3 DNA reads as TGTGCCAGCAGTTTATCTCCCAGGGTCGAGCTGTTCTTC.